Listed below are T cell receptor beta chains from one sample, sequenced in a study of T cell responses to AZD1222 COVID-19 vaccine. The protocol was immunoSEQ multiplex PCR, while the TCRdb copy is restricted to in-frame clones and leaves out a portion. Of around 140,000 clones in the sample, roughly 93% were seen once. The material sequenced was peripheral blood, taken on day 0 of AZD1222 vaccination. The origin of the receptors is an adult in good health. CDR3s include the opening cysteine and the closing phenylalanine or tryptophan. D genes are given only for firm matches. The listing skips clone size in some rows; elsewhere it reads once, few, many or a size class.

>TRBJ1-5|NA|NA|TRBV30
TGTGCCTGGAGTGAGGGAAGTAGCAATCAGCCCCAGCATTTT
CAWSEGSSNQPQHF
>TRBJ2-5|NA|NA|TRBV25-1
TGTGCCAGCAGTACAGGGAGCTGGGAGACCCAGTACTTC
CASSTGSWETQYF
>TRBJ1-1|NA|NA|TRBV30
TGTGCCTGGAGGAAACGTCTAGGGGGGCGGACTGAAGCTTTCTTT
CAWRKRLGGRTEAFF
>TRBJ2-2|once|NA|TRBV13
TGTGCCAGCAGCTTAGTTCAGGGGGGAACCGGGGAGCTGTTTTTT
CASSLVQGGTGELFF
>TRBJ2-7|NA|TRBD2|TRBV9
TGTGCCAGCAGCATTGGACTAGCGGTCTCCTACGAGCAGTACTTC
CASSIGLAVSYEQYF
>TRBJ2-3|few|TRBD2|TRBV3-1/TRBV3-2
TGTGCCAGCAGCCAAGAATCTGAGGGAGCGGGGGCGGTCACAGATACGCAGTATTTT
CASSQESEGAGAVTDTQYF
>TRBJ2-7|NA|NA|TRBV5-6
TGTGCCAGCTACAGCTTGTCAGTAGCTCCCGAGCAGTACTTC
CASYSLSVAPEQYF
>TRBJ1-1|NA|NA|TRBV19
TGTGCCAGTAATCTGGTCGGGGAAACTGAAGCTTTCTTT
CASNLVGETEAFF
>TRBJ1-2|NA|TRBD1|TRBV14
TGTGCCAGCAGCCAGCTACAGGGGTCTCTTAGAGGCTACACCTTC
CASSQLQGSLRGYTF
>TRBJ1-6|NA|NA|TRBV10-2
TGCGCCAGCAAGTTTAACAGGGATGGCTCCTATAATTCACCCCTCCACTTT
CASKFNRDGSYNSPLHF
>TRBJ1-6|NA|NA|TRBV14
TGTGCCAGCAGCCAAGACGCTTACAGTTCTGGAAACTCACCCCTCCACTTT
CASSQDAYSSGNSPLHF
>TRBJ2-5|once|NA|TRBV10-2
TGCGCCAGCAGTGACGGGGAGACCCAGTACTTC
CASSDGETQYF
>TRBJ1-2|NA|NA|TRBV4-1
TGCGCCAGCAGTCAGAGTAACTATGGCTACACCTTC
CASSQSNYGYTF
>TRBJ1-5|NA|TRBD1|TRBV19
TGTGCCAGTAATCCTCAGGGGGAAGGGTACAATCAGCCCCAGCATTTT
CASNPQGEGYNQPQHF
>TRBJ1-4|NA|TRBD1|TRBV7-9
TGTGCCAGCAGGGGGGGGACAGAAGACGAAAAACTGTTTTTT
CASRGGTEDEKLFF
>TRBJ2-3|NA|TRBD2|TRBV19
TGTGCCAGTAGTCTTCGGGTGACTAGCGGGGGGACAAGCACAGATACGCAGTATTTT
CASSLRVTSGGTSTDTQYF
>TRBJ2-3|NA|NA|TRBV6-5
TGTGCCAGCAGGGCCGGGCCGAGCCTCACAGATACGCAGTATTTT
CASRAGPSLTDTQYF
>TRBJ1-2|NA|NA|TRBV30
TGTGCCTGGAGTGTACTGAACGGGTATGGCTACACCTTC
CAWSVLNGYGYTF